These 10 T cell receptor beta chains share one sample of origin, sequenced in a study of CD8 T cells in ankylosing spondylitis. One entry per CDR3 protein, called by TCRdb with MiXCR from the 5' RACE reads. The repertoire holds under 200,000 distinct CDR3 sequences, with 9.8% as singletons. The sequenced sample consisted of blood, either unsorted or a sorted T cell fraction (not recorded which). These receptor sequences come from a female donor with ankylosing spondylitis or in good health (not recorded which).

Only a few counts were recorded for this clonotype. The chain recombines TRBV7-9 with TRBJ2-4, with D perhaps TRBD2 (5 bases). The CDR3 loop spans 14 amino acids. From germline, CDR1 is SEHNR and CDR2 FQNEAQ (reference sequence). The V gene lost 2 bases and the J gene lost 5 bases, with 10 bases spanning the gap. In nucleotides, the CDR3 is TGTGCCAGCAGCTTAACAAGCGGACAAAACATTCAGTACTTC. Its protein is CASSLTSGQNIQYF.

This clonotype was found a few times. This chain uses TRBV6-6 with TRBJ2-7, with D perhaps matching TRBD2 (5 bases). Germline V gene sequence: CDR1 MNHNY, CDR2 SVGAGI (reference sequence). Trimming removed 8 bases at V and 6 bases at J, with 11 bases between. The CDR3 has 11 residues. This CDR3 is CASGPGSEQYF. CDR3 in DNA: TGTGCCAGCGGTCCGGGAAGCGAGCAGTACTTC.

This chain connects TRBV9 to TRBJ2-1; D not certain. The CDR3 covers 13 residues. CDR1 and CDR2 from the germline V gene are SGDLS and YYNGEE. The V end lost 4 bases, the J end lost 8 bases, and 13 bases lay between the germline ends. Here the CDR3 DNA reads TGTGCCAGCAGCCCAGGCGGCCGAGATGAGCAGTTCTTC. Translated: CASSPGGRDEQFF.

This clonotype has more than one count but fewer than ten. The chain couples TRBV6-2 or TRBV6-3 to TRBJ2-4; 14 nucleotides line up with TRBD2. The CDR3 totals 15 residues. With 10 bases clipped from V and 9 bases from J, the junction kept 11 bases outside the gene matches. Germline V gives CDR1 MNHEY, CDR2 SVGEGT. In nucleotides, the CDR3 is TGTGCCACTGGAGGGACTAGCGGGAGTATCGGCATTCAGTACTTC. It is translated as CATGGTSGSIGIQYF.

This clonotype was observed at least ten times. The rearrangement joins TRBV7-9 to TRBJ1-4; D not resolved. V lost 2 bases to trimming and J lost 8 bases, with 9 bases between them. This CDR3 is 13 amino acids long. The germline gives CDR1 SEHNR, CDR2 FQNEAQ (reference sequence). CDR3 nucleotide sequence: TGTGCCAGCAGCTTATCGGCGCAGGAAAAACTGTTTTTT. Translation gives CASSLSAQEKLFF.

This clonotype was seen only a few times. This CDR3 reads CAWSGVSSYNEQFF. CDR3 DNA sequence: TGTGCCTGGAGTGGGGTCAGCTCCTACAATGAGCAGTTCTTC. J is TRBJ2-1 and V is TRBV30, with D hard to call. Germline CDR1 reads GTSNPN; CDR2 reads SVGIG (reference sequence). The CDR3 runs to 14 residues. Trimming pared 1 base from V and 0 bases from J, leaving 7 bases between.

This chain links TRBV6-1 with TRBJ2-1; 7 bases line up with TRBD1. In germline, CDR1 is MNHNS, CDR2 SASEGT. CDR3 length equals 15 residues. V shed 7 bases, J shed 5 bases, and the junction held 11 bases outside the gene matches. CDR3 coding DNA: TGTGCCAGCAAGGGGGCTAGAAAAGTCAACAATGAGCAGTTCTTC. Its translation: CASKGARKVNNEQFF.

This clonotype came up many times. For the CDR3, the DNA is TGTGCCAGCAGCTTAGAGGTAGCGAGCAATGAGCAGTTCTTC. Its translation: CASSLEVASNEQFF. The chain is built from TRBV7-2 and TRBJ2-1, with D tentatively TRBD2 (5 bases). Trimming stripped 1 base from V and 6 bases from J, with 10 bases between. The CDR3 is made up of 14 amino acids. Per the germline V gene, CDR1 is SGHTA and CDR2 is FQGNSA.

The V call is TRBV18, the J call TRBJ2-3; D remains ambiguous. CDR1 is KGHSH and CDR2 is LQKENI in the germline V gene. The germline V and J ends were trimmed by 3 bases and 2 bases, with 12 bases remaining between them. This CDR3 region has 15 residues. CDR3 nucleotide sequence: TGTGCCAGCTCACCCGGAGTTAGCTTCACAGATACGCAGTATTTT. Encoded protein: CASSPGVSFTDTQYF.

V gene TRBV28 combines with J gene TRBJ2-5; D call uncertain. Per the germline V gene, CDR1 is MDHEN and CDR2 is SYDVKM. The CDR3 is made up of 13 amino acids. The V end lost 7 bases, the J end lost 5 bases, and 14 bases lay between the germline ends. This CDR3 is CASTLSMGETQYF. In DNA form, the CDR3 reads TGTGCCAGCACCTTGAGTATGGGGGAGACCCAGTACTTC.